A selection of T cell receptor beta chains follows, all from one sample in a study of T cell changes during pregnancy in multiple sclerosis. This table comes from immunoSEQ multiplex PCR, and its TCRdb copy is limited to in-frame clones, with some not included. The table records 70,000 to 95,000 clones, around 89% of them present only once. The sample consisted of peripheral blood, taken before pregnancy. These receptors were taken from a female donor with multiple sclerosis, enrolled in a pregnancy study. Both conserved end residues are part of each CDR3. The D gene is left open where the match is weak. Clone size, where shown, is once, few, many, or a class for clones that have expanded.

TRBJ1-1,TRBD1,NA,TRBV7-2,TGTGCCAGCAGCTTAGACAGGGGGGGGACTGAAGCTTTCTTT,CASSLDRGGTEAFF
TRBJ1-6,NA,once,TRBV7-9,TGTGCCAGCAGTCCGGGTGGAAACTCCTATAATTCACCCCTCCACTTT,CASSPGGNSYNSPLHF
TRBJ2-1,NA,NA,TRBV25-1,TGTGCCAGCAGTGATGGCAAGTACAATGAGCAGTTCTTC,CASSDGKYNEQFF
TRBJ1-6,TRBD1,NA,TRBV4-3,TGCGCCAGCAGCCAAGCGGGACAGGGAGGTAATAATTCACCCCTCCACTTT,CASSQAGQGGNNSPLHF
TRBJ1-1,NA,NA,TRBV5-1,TGCGCCAGCAGCTTCGGGAGGGGCGCTGAGTCTGAAGCTTTCTTT,CASSFGRGAESEAFF
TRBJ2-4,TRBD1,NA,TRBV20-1,TGCAGTGCTAGAGGACAGGGGGGACAGTACTTC,CSARGQGGQYF
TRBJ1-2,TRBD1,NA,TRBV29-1,TGCAGCGTTGCGGACAGGGGGCGAAACTATGGCTACACCTTC,CSVADRGRNYGYTF
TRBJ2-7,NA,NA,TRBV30,TGTGCCTGGAGTGTGGGCGGGACCTCCTACGAGCAGTACTTC,CAWSVGGTSYEQYF
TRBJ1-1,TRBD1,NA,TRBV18,TGTGCCAGCTCACCAAGAGGGCAGGGGGACACTGAAGCTTTCTTT,CASSPRGQGDTEAFF
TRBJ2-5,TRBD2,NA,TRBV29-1,TGCAGCATACTAGAGCGGGGGGCACAAGAGACCCAGTACTTC,CSILERGAQETQYF
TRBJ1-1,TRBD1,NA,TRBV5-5,TGTGCCAGCAGGGACAGGGGGATGAACACTGAAGCTTTCTTT,CASRDRGMNTEAFF
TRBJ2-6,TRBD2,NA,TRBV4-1,TGCGCCAGCAGCCAAGAATGGGAGGGTGGTGGGGCCAACGTCCTGACTTTC,CASSQEWEGGGANVLTF
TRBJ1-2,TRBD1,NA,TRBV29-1,TGCAGCTCTTCCCCCGGGACAGGGGGCTATGGCTACACCTTC,CSSSPGTGGYGYTF
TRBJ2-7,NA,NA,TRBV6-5,TGTGCCAGCAGCGCCTTTTTTGCGGGGGCGGGCGAGCAGTACTTC,CASSAFFAGAGEQYF
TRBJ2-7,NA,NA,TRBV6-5,TGTGCCAGCAGTTACACCACAGGGAGCTCCTACGAGCAGTACTTC,CASSYTTGSSYEQYF
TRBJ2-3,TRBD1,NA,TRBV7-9,TGTGCCAGCATAACCGGGACAGGGCCTTCCACAGATACGCAGTATTTT,CASITGTGPSTDTQYF
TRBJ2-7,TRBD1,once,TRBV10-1,TGCGCCAGCAGTCAGGACAGGGACCCTAGCTACGAGCAGTACTTC,CASSQDRDPSYEQYF
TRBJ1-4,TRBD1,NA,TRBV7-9,TGTGCCAGCAGCTCCACCGACAGGGGAGAAAAACTGTTTTTT,CASSSTDRGEKLFF
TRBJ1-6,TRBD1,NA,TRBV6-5,TGTGCCAGCAGTTACGGGACAGACGTAGGTCCCCTCCACTTT,CASSYGTDVGPLHF
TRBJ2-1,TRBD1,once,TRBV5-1,TGCGCCAGCAGCTTGGGGGCGGAGGTAACAGGGGGCTTGAAGCAGTTCTTC,CASSLGAEVTGGLKQFF
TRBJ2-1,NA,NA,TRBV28,TGTGCCAGCAGTCTCTCTCAGCTAGGGGAGTTCTTC,CASSLSQLGEFF
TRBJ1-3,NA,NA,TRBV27,TGTGCCAGCAGCCCACTGCATAGCTCTGGAAACACCATATATTTT,CASSPLHSSGNTIYF
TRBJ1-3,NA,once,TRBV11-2,TGTGCCAGCAGCTTAATAGCTGGAAACACCATATATTTT,CASSLIAGNTIYF
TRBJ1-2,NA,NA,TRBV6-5,TGTGCCAGCAGTTTGAGGGGAGGCTATGGCTACACCTTC,CASSLRGGYGYTF
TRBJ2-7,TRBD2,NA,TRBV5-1,TGCGCCAGCAGCTTGGGTTTTGGGCTAGCGGCTCCCTACGAGCAGTACTTC,CASSLGFGLAAPYEQYF
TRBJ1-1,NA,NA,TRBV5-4,TGTGCCAGCAGCTTGACAGACCGGAACACTGAAGCTTTCTTT,CASSLTDRNTEAFF
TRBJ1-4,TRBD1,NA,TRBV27,TGTGCCAGCAGACCCTACGACAGGGGTGAAAAACTGTTTTTT,CASRPYDRGEKLFF
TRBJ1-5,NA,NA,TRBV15,TGTGCCACCGCAGCCGGGGGTTCCAATCAGCCCCAGCATTTT,CATAAGGSNQPQHF
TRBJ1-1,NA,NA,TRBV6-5,TGTGCCAGCACCCGGGGGATTGCCACTGAAGCTTTCTTT,CASTRGIATEAFF
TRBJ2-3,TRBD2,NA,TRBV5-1,TGCGCCAGCAGCCTAAGGACTAGCGGGGGGGCCATAGATACGCAGTATTTT,CASSLRTSGGAIDTQYF
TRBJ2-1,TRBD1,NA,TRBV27,TGTGCCAGCACCCCCCCGGACAGGGGGGATGAGCAGTTCTTC,CASTPPDRGDEQFF
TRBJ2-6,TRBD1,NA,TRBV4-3,TGCGCCAGCAGTGGACAGGCGGGCTCTGGGGCCAACGTCCTGACTTTC,CASSGQAGSGANVLTF
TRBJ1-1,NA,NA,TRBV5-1,TGCGCCAGCAGCTGGCTCAGGGTGGGGAGGACTGAAGCTTTCTTT,CASSWLRVGRTEAFF
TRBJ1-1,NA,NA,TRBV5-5,TGTGCCAGCAGCGTAACAGGTCTCAGAGATTTCACTGAAGCTTTCTTT,CASSVTGLRDFTEAFF
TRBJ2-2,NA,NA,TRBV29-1,TGCAGCGCCCATGCCGGTTTCGGGGAGCTGTTTTTT,CSAHAGFGELFF
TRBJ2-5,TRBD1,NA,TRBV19,TGTGCCAGTAGTATAGATATCGGGACAGGGAGGACCCAGTACTTC,CASSIDIGTGRTQYF
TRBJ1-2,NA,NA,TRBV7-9,TGTGCCAGCAGCTTCGACAACAGCTATGGCTACACCTTC,CASSFDNSYGYTF
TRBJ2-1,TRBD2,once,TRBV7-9,TGTGCCAGCAGCTTAAGCGGGGGGAACAATGAGCAGTTCTTC,CASSLSGGNNEQFF
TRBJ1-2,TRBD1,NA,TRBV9,TGTGCCAGCAGCGTAGGGGGACAGCCAAACTATGGCTACACCTTC,CASSVGGQPNYGYTF
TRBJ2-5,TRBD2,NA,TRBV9,TGTGCCAGCAGCTTAGGGACTAGCGCCCTCCAAGAGACCCAGTACTTC,CASSLGTSALQETQYF
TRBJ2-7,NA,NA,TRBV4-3,TGCGCCAGCAGCCAAGTTACCGGGATCGGAAGTTTTGACGAGCAGTACTTC,CASSQVTGIGSFDEQYF
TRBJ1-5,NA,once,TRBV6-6,TGTGCCAGCAGGGACCAAGCGAGGGTGAGCAATCAGCCCCAGCATTTT,CASRDQARVSNQPQHF
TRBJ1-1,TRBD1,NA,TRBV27,TGTGCCAGCAGTTTATCTTTCGGGACAGCGAACACTGAAGCTTTCTTT,CASSLSFGTANTEAFF
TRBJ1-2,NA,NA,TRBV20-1,TGCAGTGCTCGGACAGACTATGGCTACACCTTC,CSARTDYGYTF
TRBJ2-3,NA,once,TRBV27,TGTGCCGTTCGGGGGAACGCAGATACGCAGTATTTT,CAVRGNADTQYF